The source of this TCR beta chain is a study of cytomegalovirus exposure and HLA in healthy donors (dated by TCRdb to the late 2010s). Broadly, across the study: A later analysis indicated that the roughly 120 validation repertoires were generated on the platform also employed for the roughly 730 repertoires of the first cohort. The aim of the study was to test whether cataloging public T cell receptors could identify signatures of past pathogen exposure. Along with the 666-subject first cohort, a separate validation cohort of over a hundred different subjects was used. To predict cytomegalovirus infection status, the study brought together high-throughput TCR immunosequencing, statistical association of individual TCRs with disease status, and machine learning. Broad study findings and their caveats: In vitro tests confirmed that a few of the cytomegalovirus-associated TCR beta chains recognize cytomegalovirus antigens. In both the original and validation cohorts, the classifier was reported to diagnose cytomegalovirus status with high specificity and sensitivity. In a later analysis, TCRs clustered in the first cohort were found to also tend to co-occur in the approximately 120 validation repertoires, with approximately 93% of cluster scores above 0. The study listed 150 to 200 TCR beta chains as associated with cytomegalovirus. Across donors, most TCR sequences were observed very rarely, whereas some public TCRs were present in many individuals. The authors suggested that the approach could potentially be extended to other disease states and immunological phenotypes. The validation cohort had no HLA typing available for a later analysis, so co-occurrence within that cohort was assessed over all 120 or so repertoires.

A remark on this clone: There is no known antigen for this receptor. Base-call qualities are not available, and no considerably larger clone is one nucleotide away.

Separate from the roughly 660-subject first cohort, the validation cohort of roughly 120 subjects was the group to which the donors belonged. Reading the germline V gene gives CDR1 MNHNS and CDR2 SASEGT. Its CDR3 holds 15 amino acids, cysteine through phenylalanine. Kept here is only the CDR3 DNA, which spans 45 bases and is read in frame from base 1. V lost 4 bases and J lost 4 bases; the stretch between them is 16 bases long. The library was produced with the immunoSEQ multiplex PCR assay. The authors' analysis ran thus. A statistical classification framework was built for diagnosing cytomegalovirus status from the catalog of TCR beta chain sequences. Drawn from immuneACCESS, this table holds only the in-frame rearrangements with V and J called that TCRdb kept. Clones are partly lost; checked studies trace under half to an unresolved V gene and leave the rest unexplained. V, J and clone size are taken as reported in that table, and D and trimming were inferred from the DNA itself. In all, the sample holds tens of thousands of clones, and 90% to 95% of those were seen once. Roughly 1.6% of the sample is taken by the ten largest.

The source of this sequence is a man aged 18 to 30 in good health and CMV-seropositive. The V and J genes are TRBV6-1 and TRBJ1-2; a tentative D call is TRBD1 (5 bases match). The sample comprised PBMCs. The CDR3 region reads CASSGVGGISYGYTF. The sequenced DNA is TGTGCCAGCAGTGGTGTGGGGGGGATCTCCTATGGCTACACCTTC.